The present T cell receptor (beta chain) was sequenced within a study of blood T cell repertoires in COVID-19 (dated by TCRdb to the early 2020s). Regarding the research as a whole: Collaborator samples came from the United States, Italy and Spain and covered acute and convalescent phases of COVID-19. The samples were drawn from two sources: the first 160 participants of the ongoing ImmuneRACE study, and 1,254 subjects contributed by 6 global collaborators. A freely available public database, intended as a resource for researchers studying the immune response to SARS-CoV-2, is where the repertoires were released. Where available, HLA class I and class II types were obtained from metadata supplied by the sample provider rather than from assay-based typing. The dataset comprised deeply sampled blood TCRbeta repertoires from subjects exposed to, actively infected with, or recovered from COVID-19. The material from the prospective study consisted of cDNA or gDNA derived from T cells, B-cell-depleted T cells, or PBMCs. The sample metadata nearly always contained a de-identified subject ID, COVID-19 status, age in years and sex. General study outcomes and caveats: How much clinical and demographic metadata was included differed by source and by participant, and the metadata was provided uncurated.

The CDR3, cysteine through phenylalanine, is 15 amino acids long. The CDR3 DNA has 45 bases and is translated from base 1. V lost 4 bases and J lost 5 bases; the stretch between them is 18 bases long. Per the germline V gene, LGHNA is the CDR1 and YSLEER is the CDR2. In regard to this clone: Its antigen is not yet known. Base qualities are not at hand, and no much larger clone is one base apart.

TCRbeta CDR3 regions were amplified from genomic DNA using the immunoSEQ Assay, a bias-controlled multiplex PCR. The original pipeline was this. The number of nucleated cells in each sample was estimated by amplification of reference gene primers within the assay. To quantify the absolute abundance of each unique TCRbeta CDR3 rearrangement, sequence reads were collapsed and filtered. For each sample, productive Simpson clonality was calculated as the square root of Simpson's diversity index over productive rearrangements. In TCRdb, the immuneACCESS table is reduced to in-frame sequences with V and J assigned. These tables do not hold every clone; where another copy was compared, an unresolved V gene accounts for under half, and the others remain unexplained. The V and J calls and clone size come from that table; D and trimming were worked out from the DNA. The sample includes 150,000 or so clones, with around 84% observed a single time. Together, the top ten hold roughly 8% of the sample.

In the prospective study, participants were roughly 18 to 100 years old, resided in under 30 geographic areas of the United States, and were enrolled through a virtual design. To assign participants to cohorts, the prospective study relied on clinical history that participants themselves reported in a screening survey and a study questionnaire. For ImmuneRACE Cohort 3, a participant was defined as recovered based on two consecutive negative NP/OP PCR tests, clearance by a healthcare professional, or resolution of symptoms. In the prospective study, mobile phlebotomists collected whole blood, serum and a nasopharyngeal or oropharyngeal swab from each participant. Prospective study participants could optionally give additional blood draws and questionnaires over an approximately 2-month period. Prospective study blood samples were shipped either frozen or at room temperature before DNA extraction.

The sequenced sample was PBMCs or T cells enriched from blood (not recorded which). This sequence uses TRBV4-3 and TRBJ2-7; the D region possibly corresponds to TRBD1 (6 bases align). The sequence was collected from a woman aged 45 to 65 who had recovered from COVID-19. The CDR3 region has the sequence CASSRKADSIDEQYF. The nucleotide sequence reads as follows: TGCGCCAGCAGCCGGAAAGCGGACAGCATCGACGAGCAGTACTTC.